This is a list of T cell receptor beta chains from one sample in a study of blood T cell repertoires in COVID-19. Profiled with immunoSEQ multiplex PCR; TCRdb holds only in-frame clones, not every one. This table holds 340,000 or so clones, about 86% found once. The sequenced sample was PBMCs or T cells enriched from blood (not recorded which). The source is a woman aged 40-49 years with acute COVID-19. Each CDR3 is given with its conserved first and last residue. A D gene is named only where the DNA matches it firmly. The listing skips clone size in some rows; elsewhere it reads once, few, many or a size class.

>TRBV2|-|TRBJ1-3|-
CASRAGISGNTIYF
TGTGCCAGCAGAGCAGGGATCTCTGGAAACACCATATATTTT
>TRBV4-1|-|TRBJ2-2|-
CASSQPRDSGELFF
TGCGCCAGCAGCCAACCCCGAGATTCCGGGGAGCTGTTTTTT
>TRBV11-1|-|TRBJ1-2|-
CASSDTRVSGVSGYTF
TGTGCCAGCAGCGACACTCGGGTTTCCGGGGTCTCTGGCTACACCTTC
>TRBV24-1|-|TRBJ2-5|TRBD1
CATSDQTRTGQETQYF
TGTGCCACCAGTGATCAAACCCGGACAGGCCAAGAGACCCAGTACTTC
>TRBV18|-|TRBJ1-1|-
CASSPRAATLNTEAFF
TGTGCCAGCTCACCACGAGCTGCCACGCTCAACACTGAAGCTTTCTTT
>TRBV7-2|-|TRBJ2-5|TRBD2
CASSLARTSGSETQYF
TGTGCCAGCAGCTTAGCGAGGACTAGCGGGTCAGAGACCCAGTACTTC
>TRBV9|-|TRBJ1-2|-
CASSRGRVVDGYTF
TGTGCCAGCAGCCGTGGCCGGGTGGTGGATGGCTACACCTTC
>TRBV28|few|TRBJ2-1|-
CASSLSTGIGSSYNEQFF
TGTGCCAGCAGTTTATCCACAGGGATTGGGAGCTCCTACAATGAGCAGTTCTTC
>TRBV5-6|-|TRBJ1-2|-
CASSLGEKGGGYTF
TGTGCCAGCAGCTTGGGGGAGAAGGGCGGCGGCTACACCTTC
>TRBV7-2|-|TRBJ2-1|-
CASSLARDNEQFF
TGTGCCAGCAGCTTAGCCCGGGACAATGAGCAGTTCTTC
>TRBV2|-|TRBJ1-6|TRBD1
CASTTIRDRASPLHF
TGTGCCAGCACAACGATCCGGGACAGGGCCTCACCCCTCCACTTT
>TRBV11-2|-|TRBJ2-2|TRBD2
CASSLAGGGTTGELFF
TGTGCCAGCAGCTTAGCCGGGGGAGGGACCACCGGGGAGCTGTTTTTT
>TRBV3-1/TRBV3-2|-|TRBJ1-1|-
CTSSHSRVLGDTEAFF
TGTACCAGCAGCCACTCCAGGGTTCTTGGGGACACTGAAGCTTTCTTT
>TRBV2|-|TRBJ1-3|-
CASGGSGNTIYF
TGTGCCAGCGGAGGCTCTGGAAACACCATATATTTT
>TRBV2|-|TRBJ1-5|-
CATGGQSYFNQPQHF
TGTGCCACCGGCGGACAGTCCTACTTTAATCAGCCCCAGCATTTT
>TRBV10-3|-|TRBJ1-1|TRBD1
CAIKGQENTEAFF
TGTGCCATCAAGGGACAGGAGAACACTGAAGCTTTCTTT
>TRBV29-1|once|TRBJ2-5|-
CSGARQKETQYF
TGCAGCGGTGCCAGGCAGAAAGAGACCCAGTACTTC
>TRBV19|-|TRBJ1-1|TRBD1
CASRWDRAEAFF
TGTGCCAGTAGATGGGACAGGGCTGAAGCTTTCTTT
>TRBV19|-|TRBJ2-1|TRBD1
CASSIPSLGGAVYNEQFF
TGTGCCAGTAGTATTCCCAGTTTAGGGGGCGCGGTCTACAATGAGCAGTTCTTC
>TRBV19|-|TRBJ1-6|TRBD1
CASSMTGALNSPLHF
TGTGCCAGTAGTATGACAGGGGCGCTGAATTCACCCCTCCACTTT
>TRBV19|-|TRBJ2-2|-
CASSMGRNTGELFF
TGTGCCAGTAGTATGGGCAGAAACACCGGGGAGCTGTTTTTT
>TRBV27|-|TRBJ1-1|-
CASSLEIRARTEAFF
TGTGCCAGCAGTTTAGAGATCAGGGCGAGAACTGAAGCTTTCTTT
>TRBV25-1|-|TRBJ2-1|-
CASSDHRDEQFF
TGTGCCAGCAGTGACCACCGAGATGAGCAGTTCTTC
>TRBV12-3/TRBV12-4|-|TRBJ1-1|-
CASSLREGSEAFF
TGTGCCAGCAGTTTGAGAGAGGGATCTGAAGCTTTCTTT
>TRBV7-9|-|TRBJ2-5|TRBD2
CASSLASAGGPGVETQYF
TGTGCCAGCAGCTTAGCGTCAGCGGGAGGGCCCGGGGTAGAGACCCAGTACTTC
>TRBV10-3|-|TRBJ2-2|-
CAISELEGFGELFF
TGTGCCATCAGTGAGTTAGAGGGCTTCGGGGAGCTGTTTTTT
>TRBV7-9|-|TRBJ2-7|TRBD2
CASSFQTIAGSEQYF
TGTGCCAGCAGTTTTCAGACCATAGCGGGAAGCGAGCAGTACTTC
>TRBV11-2|-|TRBJ1-2|-
CASSLDGREGYGYTF
TGTGCCAGCAGCTTAGATGGGCGTGAGGGCTATGGCTACACCTTC
>TRBV28|few|TRBJ2-7|TRBD1
CASSLGGGGQGGYEQYF
TGTGCCAGCAGTTTAGGTGGTGGGGGACAGGGGGGATACGAGCAGTACTTC
>TRBV5-1|once|TRBJ2-5|TRBD1
CASSNGQGLETQYF
TGCGCCAGCAGCAACGGACAGGGTTTGGAGACCCAGTACTTC
>TRBV18|-|TRBJ2-2|-
CASSEQGPPGELFF
TGTGCCAGCTCAGAACAGGGCCCACCCGGGGAGCTGTTTTTT
>TRBV5-1|few|TRBJ1-4|TRBD1
CASSLVTTGGFEKLFF
TGCGCCAGCAGCTTGGTGACAACAGGGGGCTTTGAAAAACTGTTTTTT
>TRBV28|-|TRBJ2-1|TRBD2
CASERGSRILDEQFF
TGTGCCAGTGAGCGGGGTAGTCGGATTTTGGATGAGCAGTTCTTC
>TRBV2|-|TRBJ1-1|-
CASSSDGGGNTEAFF
TGTGCCAGCAGCTCGGACGGGGGTGGGAACACTGAAGCTTTCTTT
>TRBV6-2/TRBV6-3|-|TRBJ2-5|TRBD2
CASSYTSGRARETQYF
TGTGCCAGCAGTTACACTAGCGGGAGGGCCCGGGAGACCCAGTACTTC
>TRBV19|-|TRBJ1-1|TRBD1
CASSPRPGQGEAFF
TGTGCCAGTAGTCCTAGGCCGGGACAGGGTGAAGCTTTCTTT
>TRBV6-5|-|TRBJ1-2|TRBD1
CASSYWDRSMWGYTF
TGTGCCAGCAGTTACTGGGACAGGTCCATGTGGGGCTACACCTTC
>TRBV6-5|-|TRBJ2-2|TRBD2
CATSGRIYGELFF
TGTGCCACTAGCGGGAGGATTTACGGGGAGCTGTTTTTT
>TRBV11-3|-|TRBJ2-1|TRBD2
CASSPLAGGYNEQFF
TGTGCCAGCAGTCCGCTAGCGGGAGGATACAATGAGCAGTTCTTC
>TRBV5-1|-|TRBJ1-2|-
CASSLMSDYGYTF
TGCGCCAGCAGCTTGATGAGCGACTATGGCTACACCTTC
>TRBV27|-|TRBJ1-5|-
CASSSAGFNQPQHF
TGTGCCAGCAGTTCAGCAGGGTTCAATCAGCCCCAGCATTTT
>TRBV19|-|TRBJ2-5|TRBD1
CASRSGQGGETQYF
TGTGCCAGTAGATCGGGACAGGGTGGGGAGACCCAGTACTTC
>TRBV5-1|-|TRBJ1-4|TRBD1
CASNLGGTDEKLFF
TGCGCCAGCAACTTGGGGGGGACAGATGAAAAACTGTTTTTT
>TRBV3-1/TRBV3-2|-|TRBJ2-3|-
CASSPAGTAQYF
TGTGCCAGCAGCCCGGCGGGAACGGCGCAGTATTTT
>TRBV28|-|TRBJ2-3|-
CASSLSSPFGSGWADTQYF
TGTGCCAGCAGTTTATCGTCCCCATTTGGGAGTGGCTGGGCAGATACGCAGTATTTT
>TRBV21-1|-|TRBJ1-4|-
CASELFQARGGNEKLFF
TGTGCCAGCGAGCTCTTCCAAGCCAGAGGAGGGAATGAAAAACTGTTTTTT
>TRBV5-8|-|TRBJ1-2|-
CASSLPGRKGGYTF
TGTGCCAGCAGCTTGCCCGGACGGAAGGGGGGCTACACCTTC
>TRBV7-9|-|TRBJ1-1|TRBD1
CASSLSQGENTEAFF
TGTGCCAGCAGCTTATCGCAGGGGGAGAACACTGAAGCTTTCTTT
>TRBV5-1|-|TRBJ2-1|-
CASSLVGEGYNEQFF
TGCGCCAGCAGCTTGGTTGGTGAGGGATACAATGAGCAGTTCTTC
>TRBV7-6|-|TRBJ2-2|TRBD2
CASSPGTSGGALSGELFF
TGTGCCAGCAGCCCCGGGACTAGCGGGGGGGCCTTATCAGGGGAGCTGTTTTTT
>TRBV19|-|TRBJ2-6|TRBD1
CASSRDRAPSGANVLTF
TGTGCCAGTTCCCGGGACAGGGCCCCCTCTGGGGCCAACGTCCTGACTTTC
>TRBV6-5|-|TRBJ1-2|TRBD1
CASSDRDGLNGYTF
TGTGCCAGCAGCGACAGGGACGGACTTAATGGCTACACCTTC